The sequence of this T cell receptor beta chain was determined in a study of T cell changes during pregnancy in multiple sclerosis. CDR1 and CDR2 (germline): LNHDA, SQIVND (reference sequence). V gave up 1 base and J gave up 2 bases, with 7 bases separating them. The CDR3 runs to 14 residues. Data came from immunoSEQ multiplex PCR; TCRdb stores just in-frame clones and leaves some out. The profile shows about 100,000 clones, just over 90% of them singletons. The sequenced sample was peripheral blood, obtained in the second trimester of pregnancy. The clonotype originates from a female donor with multiple sclerosis, enrolled in a pregnancy study. The chain joins TRBV19 to TRBJ2-3; D unresolved. The CDR3 DNA sequence: TGTGCCAGTAGTATAGGCGCCCACACAGATACGCAGTATTTT. As protein: CASSIGAHTDTQYF.